The rows below give T cell receptor beta chains drawn from one sample of a study of molecular identifiers for immune sequencing clone quantification. A single record per CDR3 protein comes from TCRdb applying MiXCR to the PCR reads. The profile covers about half a million distinct CDR3 sequences, with roughly 26% appearing a single time and around 0.76% taken by the ten largest. Sequenced: naive CD8+ T cells from blood, with Jurkat cell RNA spiked in. The origin of the receptors is a human donor in good health. Some libraries in this study had Jurkat cell RNA spiked in. Both conserved end residues are part of each CDR3. D genes are given only for firm matches. Rows give clone size only sometimes, using once, few, many, or a class for an expanded clone.

- | TRBJ2-3 | TRBV29-1 | - | CSAVRGGTQYF | TGCAGCGCTGTGAGGGGGGGGACGCAGTATTTT
- | TRBJ2-7 | TRBV7-9 | few | CASSSSTGPLGEQYF | TGTGCCAGCAGCTCGTCGACAGGTCCGTTGGGCGAGCAGTACTTC
- | TRBJ1-4 | TRBV19 | - | CASGLWGNGEKLFF | TGTGCCAGTGGTCTTTGGGGTAATGGTGAAAAACTGTTTTTT
TRBD1 | TRBJ2-7 | TRBV7-9 | few | CASSSTGTGSEQYF | TGTGCCAGCAGCTCCACCGGGACAGGGAGCGAGCAGTACTTC
- | TRBJ1-2 | TRBV3-1 | few | CASSVGQTNYGYTF | TGTGCCAGCAGCGTCGGACAGACCAACTATGGCTACACCTTC
- | TRBJ1-2 | TRBV29-1 | many | CSVIGGALYGYTF | TGCAGCGTTATTGGCGGGGCACTCTATGGCTACACCTTC
- | TRBJ2-7 | TRBV5-1 | few | CASSLEREWDEQYF | TGCGCCAGCAGCTTGGAAAGGGAGTGGGACGAGCAGTACTTC
- | TRBJ2-2 | TRBV13 | few | CASAWGDGELFF | TGTGCCAGCGCCTGGGGCGACGGGGAGCTGTTTTTT
- | TRBJ2-7 | TRBV12-3/TRBV12-4 | many | CASSLTGREQYF | TGTGCCAGCAGTTTAACAGGGCGGGAGCAGTACTTC
TRBD2 | TRBJ2-5 | TRBV6-1 | - | CASSEYGGRLQTQYF | TGTGCCAGCAGTGAATACGGCGGGAGGCTCCAGACCCAGTACTTC
TRBD1 | TRBJ2-7 | TRBV12-3/TRBV12-4 | few | CASSPGQGGNEQYF | TGTGCCAGCAGCCCGGGACAGGGGGGTAACGAGCAGTACTTC
- | TRBJ2-6 | TRBV7-3 | few | CASSSLPTVSGANVLTF | TGTGCCAGCAGCTCCCTACCGACAGTCTCTGGGGCCAACGTCCTGACTTTC
TRBD2 | TRBJ2-1 | TRBV4-3 | - | CASSLRSLAGSVVEQFF | TGCGCCAGCAGCCTGAGATCTCTAGCGGGATCAGTGGTTGAGCAGTTCTTC
- | TRBJ1-1 | TRBV4-1 | many | CASSQGQFTEAFF | TGCGCCAGCAGCCAAGGACAGTTTACTGAAGCTTTCTTT
- | TRBJ1-5 | TRBV28 | few | CASSQGFFDNQPQHF | TGTGCCAGCAGTCAAGGGTTTTTTGACAATCAGCCCCAGCATTTT
- | TRBJ2-5 | TRBV20-1 | few | CSASQGLETQYF | TGCAGTGCTAGTCAGGGACTAGAGACCCAGTACTTC
- | TRBJ2-7 | TRBV5-6 | - | CASSLEVDWTYEQYF | TGTGCCAGCAGCTTGGAGGTAGATTGGACCTACGAGCAGTACTTC
TRBD1 | TRBJ1-5 | TRBV2 | - | CASSSGTGSEIGNQPQHF | TGTGCCAGCAGTTCCGGGACAGGGTCAGAGATCGGCAATCAGCCCCAGCATTTT
- | TRBJ1-6 | TRBV7-9 | - | CASSSSGSFSYNSPLHF | TGTGCCAGCAGCTCCTCAGGAAGCTTCTCCTATAATTCACCCCTCCACTTT
TRBD2 | TRBJ2-3 | TRBV28 | many | CASSSRLAGAEDTQYF | TGTGCCAGCAGTTCGAGACTAGCGGGGGCCGAGGATACGCAGTATTTT
- | TRBJ2-1 | TRBV4-1 | many | CASSPKIYNEQFF | TGCGCCAGCAGCCCTAAGATATACAATGAGCAGTTCTTC
- | TRBJ2-2 | TRBV6-2/TRBV6-3 | - | CASSNSSPGELFF | TGTGCCAGCAGTAACTCATCCCCCGGGGAGCTGTTTTTT
TRBD1 | TRBJ2-7 | TRBV7-9 | many | CASSLGQGGYEQYF | TGTGCCAGCAGCCTGGGACAGGGGGGCTACGAGCAGTACTTC